The text below deals with one T cell receptor (beta chain). Germline V gene lookup returns CDR1 GTSNPN and CDR2 SVGIG (reference sequence). CDR3 size: 16 residues. After removal of 1 base from V and 5 bases from J, the junction contained 4 bases not matched to a gene. These data are taken from a study of blood T cell repertoires in COVID-19. Authors' methods: Reference gene primer amplification yielded estimated nucleated cell counts. Assay: immunoSEQ multiplex PCR; the TCRdb copy retains only in-frame clones and omits some. V, J and clone size were drawn from that table, and D and trimming were deduced from the DNA. The sample shows approximately 160,000 clones, about 90% of them seen only once.

The sequenced sample consisted of PBMCs or T cells enriched from blood (not recorded which). The chain combines TRBV30 with TRBJ2-3, with 15 positions matching TRBD2. This clonotype was obtained from a woman aged 45-60 years who had recovered from COVID-19. The CDR3 nucleotides are TGTGCCTGGAGTGAGGGACTAGCGGGAGGTGGAGATACGCAGTATTTT. Encoded protein: CAWSEGLAGGGDTQYF.